One sample yielded the 7 T cell receptor beta chains listed below, sequenced in a study of Graves' ophthalmopathy and Graves' hyperthyroidism. The sequenced template was RNA, covering the TCR beta CDR3 region. The authors performed first-round RT-PCR with HTBI primers and then a second-round multiplex PCR. A single record per CDR3 protein comes from TCRdb applying MiXCR to the multiplex PCR reads. The sample lists about 420,000 distinct CDR3 sequences, around 21% occurring once. Sequencing input: peripheral blood. Receptors originate from a woman younger than 35 with stable Graves' hyperthyroidism.

CDR3 loop: CASSGQGTYNEQFF. The CDR3 bases are TGTGCCAGTTCGGGACAGGGGACCTACAATGAGCAGTTCTTC. The V call is TRBV7-8, the J call TRBJ2-1; the match to TRBD1 covers 10 bases. The CDR3 loop spans 14 amino acids. Germline CDR1 reads SGHVS; CDR2 reads FQNEAQ. Trimming removed 9 bases from V and 2 bases from J; junction bases left unmatched: 4.

This chain connects TRBV18 to TRBJ1-1, with 7 bases that match TRBD1. There are 13 residues in the CDR3. Per germline, CDR1 KGHSH and CDR2 LQKENI. V lost 5 bases to trimming and J lost 5 bases; unmatched junction nucleotides: 5. The CDR3 protein is CASSSQGETEAFF. For the CDR3, the DNA is TGTGCCAGCTCATCCCAGGGGGAAACTGAAGCTTTCTTT. The complete variable domain, with remaining parts taken from reference TRBV18 and TRBJ1-1, reads NAGVMQNPRHLVRRRGQEARLRCSPMKGHSHVYWYRQLPEEGLKFMVYLQKENIIDESGMPKERFSAEFPKEGPSILRIQQVVRGDSAAYFCASSSQGETEAFFGQGTRLTVV.

This clonotype was counted only a few times. This chain connects TRBV4-3 to TRBJ2-3; D is unresolved. The germline gives CDR1 LGHNA, CDR2 YSLEER. The CDR3 extends over 14 amino acids. Trimming pared 0 bases from V and 2 bases from J, leaving 6 bases between. The CDR3 DNA sequence: TGCGCCAGCAGCCAAGAAATAAACACAGATACGCAGTATTTT. It translates to CASSQEINTDTQYF.

This clonotype was seen many times. This rearrangement joins TRBV20-1 to TRBJ1-2; D call uncertain. The germline V gene has CDR1 DFQATT and CDR2 SNEGSKA (reference sequence). The V end was cut by 0 bases, the J end by 3 bases, with 14 bases between. CDR3 length: 15 residues. CDR3 coding DNA: TGCAGTGCTAGAGATAGCGGACGGTCAGACTATGGCTACACCTTC. This codes for CSARDSGRSDYGYTF.

This clonotype was found many times. The chain has TRBV15 and TRBJ2-5; tentatively, D is TRBD2 (6 bases). Germline V gene lookup returns CDR1 LNHNV and CDR2 YYDKDF (reference sequence). The CDR3 is 17 residues long. V lost 3 bases, J lost 1 base, and 18 bases lay in between. CDR3: CATSSEPGERFQETQYF. The CDR3 DNA is TGTGCCACCAGCAGCGAACCGGGGGAAAGGTTCCAAGAGACCCAGTACTTC.

This clonotype was counted between two and nine times. This could be a read error, since a much larger clone is one nucleotide away. The chain recombines TRBV29-1 with TRBJ1-1, with D perhaps matching TRBD1 (6 bases). Germline V CDR1 and CDR2: SQVTM, ANQGSEA. The CDR3 is 13 residues long. The CDR3 is CSVEGQGWTEACF. The CDR3 DNA reads TGCAGCGTTGAGGGGCAGGGGTGGACTGAAGCTTGCTTT.

This clonotype occurred many times. This CDR3 reads CASSSGTSGSQQYF. The CDR3 region has the DNA TGTGCCAGCAGCTCAGGGACTAGCGGGAGTCAGCAGTACTTC. The chain carries TRBV7-6 and TRBJ2-7, with TRBD2 matching over 14 bases. The CDR3 is 14 amino acids. CDR1 is SGHVS, CDR2 FNYEAQ, per germline. V dropped 4 bases and J dropped 8; count of bases not matched to a gene: 4.